This TCR beta chain derives from a study of vaccination and CD4 T cells after COVID-19. This clonotype was found a few times. Its antigen is undetermined. Study results and caveats: For convalescent patients, a median around 90% of reactive clones surfaced exclusively after vaccination.

Treatment reported: roughly 10-day PBMC culture with coronavirus spike peptide pools or control peptides (ViraFEST assay). There were positive PCR dates ranging from March to December 2020, all predating US Alpha, Beta and Delta variants. Germline CDR1 and CDR2: DFQATT and SNEGSKA (reference sequence). V shed 0 bases, J shed 8 bases, and the junction held 11 bases outside the gene matches. This CDR3 has 17 residues. Cultured CD4+ T-cell DNA underwent Oncomine TCR Beta short-read sequencing. TCRdb reanalysed the PCR reads using MiXCR and keeps one entry per CDR3 protein. The sample includes some 17,000 distinct CDR3 sequences, 65% to 80% of them seen just once.

This sequence joins TRBV20-1 and TRBJ2-1; TRBD2 aligns across 12 bases. Input material: CD4+ T cells from blood, cultured in vitro. The sequence came from a human donor who had recovered from COVID-19. The CDR3 here is CSARDRASGGADDEQFF. In DNA, the CDR3 is TGCAGTGCTAGAGATCGGGCTAGCGGGGGGGCCGACGATGAGCAGTTCTTC.